This T cell receptor beta chain was identified during a study of T cells in Graves' hyperthyroidism and ophthalmopathy. The study included ophthalmopathy patients with Clinical Activity Score at least 3, NOSPECS grade at least 4 and duration under 3 months. Investigators excluded patients with uncontrolled infection, other autoimmune disease, pregnancy or lactation. Comments on this clonotype: Its target is not known.

The CDR3 contains 15 residues. V gave up 2 bases and J gave up 0 bases, with 10 bases separating them. Germline V gene lookup returns CDR1 MDHEN and CDR2 SYDVKM. Whole-study findings and limits: Blood samples included most of the expanded thyroid clonotypes exceeding 0.001.

Amplification targeted TCR beta CDR3 regions from RNA transcripts. HTBI primers were used for first-round RT-PCR of the TCR CDR3. One entry per CDR3 protein, called by TCRdb with MiXCR from the multiplex PCR reads. The sample has about half a million distinct CDR3 sequences; around 22% are singletons. The receptor was derived from a woman in her 30s with Graves' ophthalmopathy. What was sequenced was blood. V is TRBV28 and J is TRBJ1-2; no reliable D call. The CDR3 coding sequence is TGTGCCAGCAGTTTAGAGGGTCGAGCTAACTATGGCTACACCTTC. Its translation is CASSLEGRANYGYTF.